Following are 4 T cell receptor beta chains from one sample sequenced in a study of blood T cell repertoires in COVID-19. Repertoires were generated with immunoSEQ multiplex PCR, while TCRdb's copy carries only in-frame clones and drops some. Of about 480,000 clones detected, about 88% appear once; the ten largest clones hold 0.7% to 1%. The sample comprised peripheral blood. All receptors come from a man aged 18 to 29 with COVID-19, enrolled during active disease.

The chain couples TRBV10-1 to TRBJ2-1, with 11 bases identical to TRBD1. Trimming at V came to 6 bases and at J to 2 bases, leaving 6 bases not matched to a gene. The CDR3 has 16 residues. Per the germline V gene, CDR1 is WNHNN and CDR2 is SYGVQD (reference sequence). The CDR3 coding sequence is TGCGCCAGCAGGGGGACAGGGGGAAATCCCTACAATGAGCAGTTCTTC. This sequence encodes CASRGTGGNPYNEQFF.

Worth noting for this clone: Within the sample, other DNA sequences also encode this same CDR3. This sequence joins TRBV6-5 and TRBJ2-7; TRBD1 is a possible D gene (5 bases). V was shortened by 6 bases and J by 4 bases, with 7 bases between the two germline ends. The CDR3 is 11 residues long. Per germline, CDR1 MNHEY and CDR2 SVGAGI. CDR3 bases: TGTGCCAGCAGGCAGGGTTACGAGCAGTACTTC. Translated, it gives CASRQGYEQYF.

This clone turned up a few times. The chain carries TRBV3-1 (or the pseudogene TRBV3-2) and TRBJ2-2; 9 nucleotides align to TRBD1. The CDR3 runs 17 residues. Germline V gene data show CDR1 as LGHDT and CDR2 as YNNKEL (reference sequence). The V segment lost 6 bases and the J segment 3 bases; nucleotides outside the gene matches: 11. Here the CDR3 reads CASSHPGTGKYTGELFF. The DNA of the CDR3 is TGTGCCAGCAGTCACCCTGGGACAGGGAAGTACACCGGGGAGCTGTTTTTT.

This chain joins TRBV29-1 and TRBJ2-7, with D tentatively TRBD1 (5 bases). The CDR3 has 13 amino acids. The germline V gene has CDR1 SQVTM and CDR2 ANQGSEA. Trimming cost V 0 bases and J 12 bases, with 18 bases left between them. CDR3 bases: TGCAGCGTTGAAGATGCGGCCCTACCAGGGCGGTACTTC. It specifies CSVEDAALPGRYF.